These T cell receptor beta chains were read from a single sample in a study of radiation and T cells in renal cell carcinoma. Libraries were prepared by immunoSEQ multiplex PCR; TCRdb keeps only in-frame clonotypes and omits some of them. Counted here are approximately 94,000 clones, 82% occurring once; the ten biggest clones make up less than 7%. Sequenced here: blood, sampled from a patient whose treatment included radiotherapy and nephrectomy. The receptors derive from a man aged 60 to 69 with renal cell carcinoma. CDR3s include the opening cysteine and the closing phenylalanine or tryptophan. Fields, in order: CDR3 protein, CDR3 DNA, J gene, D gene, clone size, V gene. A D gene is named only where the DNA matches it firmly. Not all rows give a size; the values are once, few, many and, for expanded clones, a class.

CASSIGRATDTQYF | TGTGCCAGTAGTATAGGGAGAGCCACAGATACGCAGTATTTT | TRBJ2-3 | . | . | TRBV19
CASSPTPGTSYQPQHF | TGTGCCAGCAGTCCAACCCCCGGGACCTCCTATCAGCCCCAGCATTTT | TRBJ1-5 | . | . | TRBV27
CASSEIGGRSYNGQFF | TGTGCCAGTAGCGAAATAGGCGGGAGGTCATACAATGGGCAGTTCTTC | TRBJ2-1 | TRBD2 | . | TRBV19
CASSEQPNYGYTF | TGTGCCAGCAGTGAGCAGCCGAACTATGGCTACACCTTC | TRBJ1-2 | . | . | TRBV25-1
CASSLRTSGRGTDTQYF | TGTGCCAGCAGCTTAAGGACTAGCGGGAGGGGGACAGATACGCAGTATTTT | TRBJ2-3 | TRBD2 | . | TRBV7-2
CAIRGYTGELFF | TGTGCCATCAGGGGATACACCGGGGAGCTGTTTTTT | TRBJ2-2 | . | . | TRBV10-3
CSVETLGGSTEAFF | TGCAGCGTTGAAACCCTCGGGGGGAGCACTGAAGCTTTCTTT | TRBJ1-1 | . | . | TRBV29-1
CASSLGTGPNQPQHF | TGTGCCAGCAGCTTAGGGACAGGGCCCAATCAGCCCCAGCATTTT | TRBJ1-5 | TRBD1 | . | TRBV7-8
CASSMRQGAFERNNEQFF | TGTGCCAGTAGTATGCGGCAGGGGGCGTTTGAGCGAAACAATGAGCAGTTCTTC | TRBJ2-1 | TRBD1 | . | TRBV19
CASSDLAGEQETQYF | TGTGCCAGCAGTGACTTAGCGGGAGAGCAAGAGACCCAGTACTTC | TRBJ2-5 | TRBD2 | few | TRBV6-1
CASSLAGVEQYF | TGTGCCAGCAGCCTAGCGGGAGTGGAGCAGTACTTC | TRBJ2-7 | TRBD2 | . | TRBV25-1
CASSLPLTGTVDF | TGTGCCAGCAGCTTACCCTTGACCGGGACAGTAGACTTC | TRBJ2-5 | TRBD1 | . | TRBV11-2
CASSQEGQGGRKGYEQYF | TGCGCCAGCAGCCAAGAAGGGCAGGGCGGCCGCAAGGGCTACGAGCAGTACTTC | TRBJ2-7 | . | few | TRBV4-1
CASSLGVGGPGNEQFF | TGTGCCAGCAGCTTAGGCGTGGGAGGGCCGGGGAATGAGCAGTTCTTC | TRBJ2-1 | TRBD2 | . | TRBV11-2
CASSDAGRSSYEQYF | TGTGCCAGCAGTGATGCGGGGAGGAGCTCCTACGAGCAGTACTTC | TRBJ2-7 | . | . | TRBV6-1
CASRGTGGNQPQHF | TGTGCCAGCAGGGGGACAGGGGGCAATCAGCCCCAGCATTTT | TRBJ1-5 | TRBD1 | . | TRBV28
CASSSSGQETQYF | TGTGCCAGTAGTTCCAGCGGACAAGAGACCCAGTACTTC | TRBJ2-5 | . | few | TRBV19
CASRKRSESSYNEQFF | TGCGCCAGCAGAAAACGTAGCGAGAGCTCCTACAATGAGCAGTTCTTC | TRBJ2-1 | . | . | TRBV5-1
CASSHSGLANNEQFF | TGTGCCAGCAGTCATTCGGGACTAGCGAACAATGAGCAGTTCTTC | TRBJ2-1 | TRBD2 | . | TRBV14
CASSIRQANTEAFF | TGTGCCAGTAGTATCCGACAGGCGAACACTGAAGCTTTCTTT | TRBJ1-1 | . | . | TRBV19
CASSERLASGELFF | TGCGCCAGCAGTGAGAGACTAGCGAGCGGGGAGCTGTTTTTT | TRBJ2-2 | TRBD2 | many | TRBV10-1
CASSLTGTGRDTQYF | TGCGCCAGCAGCCTAACCGGGACAGGTAGGGATACGCAGTATTTT | TRBJ2-3 | TRBD1 | . | TRBV4-1
CASSPRGLNTEAFF | TGTGCCAGCAGTCCCAGGGGGCTGAACACTGAAGCTTTCTTT | TRBJ1-1 | TRBD1 | . | TRBV27
CASSSTPGPGNTIYF | TGTGCCAGCAGTTCTACTCCGGGACCTGGAAACACCATATATTTT | TRBJ1-3 | . | . | TRBV28
CASSQGTGLNQPQHF | TGCGCCAGCAGCCAAGGGACAGGGTTGAATCAGCCCCAGCATTTT | TRBJ1-5 | TRBD1 | few | TRBV4-1
CASSQDTSKETQYF | TGCGCCAGCAGCCAAGATACCTCGAAAGAGACCCAGTACTTC | TRBJ2-5 | . | . | TRBV4-3
CASLRAGGYTF | TGTGCCAGTCTGAGGGCGGGAGGCTACACCTTC | TRBJ1-2 | . | . | TRBV6-5
CASSLQSGPLTDTQYF | TGCGCCAGCAGCTTGCAGAGCGGGCCTTTGACAGATACGCAGTATTTT | TRBJ2-3 | . | . | TRBV5-1
CATRTGRYGYTF | TGTGCCACTAGGACAGGGCGGTATGGCTACACCTTC | TRBJ1-2 | TRBD1 | . | TRBV6-1
CASKETGRTDTQYF | TGCGCCAGCAAAGAGACAGGACGCACAGATACGCAGTATTTT | TRBJ2-3 | . | . | TRBV10-2
CAWSGGLLETQYF | TGTGCCTGGAGCGGCGGGCTCCTGGAGACCCAGTACTTC | TRBJ2-5 | . | once | TRBV30
CASTRGARVGEQYF | TGTGCCAGCACCAGAGGGGCCAGGGTGGGTGAGCAGTACTTC | TRBJ2-7 | . | . | TRBV28
CASSREVAAPYEQYF | TGTGCCAGCAGCCGGGAGGTAGCAGCCCCCTACGAGCAGTACTTC | TRBJ2-7 | . | . | TRBV4-2
CASSYRKNTEAFF | TGTGCCAGCAGTTACAGGAAGAACACTGAAGCTTTCTTT | TRBJ1-1 | . | . | TRBV27
CASSLGRREEGYNEQFF | TGTGCCAGCAGTCTCGGGAGGCGGGAGGAAGGCTACAATGAGCAGTTCTTC | TRBJ2-1 | . | many | TRBV21-1
CASSLEYGSHNEQFF | TGCGCCAGCAGCCTGGAGTACGGGAGTCACAATGAGCAGTTCTTC | TRBJ2-1 | . | many | TRBV5-1
CASTRPATGELFF | TGCGCCAGCACCCGGCCCGCGACCGGGGAGCTGTTTTTT | TRBJ2-2 | . | . | TRBV10-1